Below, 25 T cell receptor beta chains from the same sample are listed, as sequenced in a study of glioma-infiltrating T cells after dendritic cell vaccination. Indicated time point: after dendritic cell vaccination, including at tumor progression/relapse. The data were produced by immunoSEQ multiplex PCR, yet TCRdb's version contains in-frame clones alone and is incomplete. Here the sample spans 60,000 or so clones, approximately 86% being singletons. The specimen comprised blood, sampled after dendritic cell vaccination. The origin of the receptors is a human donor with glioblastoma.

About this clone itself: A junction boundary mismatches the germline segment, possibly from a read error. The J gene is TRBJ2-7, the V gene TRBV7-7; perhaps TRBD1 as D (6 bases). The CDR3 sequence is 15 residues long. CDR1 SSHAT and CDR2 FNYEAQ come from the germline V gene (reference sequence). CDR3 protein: CASSLAKGHLYEQYF. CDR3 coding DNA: TGTGCTAGCAGCTTAGCCAAGGGACACCTCTACGAGCAGTACTTC.

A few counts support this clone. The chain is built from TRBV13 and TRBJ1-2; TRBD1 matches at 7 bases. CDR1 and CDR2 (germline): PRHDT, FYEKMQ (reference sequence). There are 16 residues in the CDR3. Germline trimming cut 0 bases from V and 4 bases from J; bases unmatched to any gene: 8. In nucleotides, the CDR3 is TGTGCCAGCAGCTTAGGAAGGGGGCGACTGGGCTATGGCTACACCTTC. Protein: CASSLGRGRLGYGYTF.

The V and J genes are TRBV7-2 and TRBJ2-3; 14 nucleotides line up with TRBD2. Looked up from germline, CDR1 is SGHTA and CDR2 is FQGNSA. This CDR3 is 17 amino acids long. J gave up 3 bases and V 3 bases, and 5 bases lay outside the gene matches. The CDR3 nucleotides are TGTGCCAGCAGCTTTCGGACTAGCGGGGGGCTAACAGATACGCAGTATTTT. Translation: CASSFRTSGGLTDTQYF. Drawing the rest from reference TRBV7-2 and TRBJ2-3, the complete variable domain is GAGVSQSPSNKVTEKGKDVELRCDPISGHTALYWYRQSLGQGLEFLIYFQGNSAPDKSGLPSDRFSAERTGGSVSTLTIQRTQQEDSAVYLCASSFRTSGGLTDTQYFGPGTRLTVL.

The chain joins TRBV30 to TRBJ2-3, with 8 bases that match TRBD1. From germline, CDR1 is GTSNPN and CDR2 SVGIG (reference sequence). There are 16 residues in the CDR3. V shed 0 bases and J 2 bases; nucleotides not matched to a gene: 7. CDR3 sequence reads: CAWSVLRTGSTDTQYF. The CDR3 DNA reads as TGTGCCTGGAGTGTACTCCGGACAGGGTCCACAGATACGCAGTATTTT.

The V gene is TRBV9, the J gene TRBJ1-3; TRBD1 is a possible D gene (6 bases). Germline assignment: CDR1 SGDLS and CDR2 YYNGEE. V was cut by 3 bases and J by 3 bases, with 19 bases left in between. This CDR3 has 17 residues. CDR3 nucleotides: TGTGCCAGCAGCGCCCAAATGGGGGGGGCGGATGGAAACACCATATATTTT. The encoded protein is CASSAQMGGADGNTIYF.

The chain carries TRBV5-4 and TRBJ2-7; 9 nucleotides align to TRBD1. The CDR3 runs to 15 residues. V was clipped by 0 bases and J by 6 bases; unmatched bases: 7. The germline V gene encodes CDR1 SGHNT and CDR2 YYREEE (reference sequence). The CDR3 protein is CASSLAGTGSAEQYF. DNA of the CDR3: TGTGCCAGCAGCTTGGCCGGGACAGGGTCCGCCGAGCAGTACTTC.

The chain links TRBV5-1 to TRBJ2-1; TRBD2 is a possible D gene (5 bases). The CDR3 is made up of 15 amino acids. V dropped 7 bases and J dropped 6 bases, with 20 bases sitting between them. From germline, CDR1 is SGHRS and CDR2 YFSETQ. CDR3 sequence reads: CASFPAGPSGNEQFF. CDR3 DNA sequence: TGCGCCAGCTTCCCTGCGGGCCCATCGGGCAATGAGCAGTTCTTC.

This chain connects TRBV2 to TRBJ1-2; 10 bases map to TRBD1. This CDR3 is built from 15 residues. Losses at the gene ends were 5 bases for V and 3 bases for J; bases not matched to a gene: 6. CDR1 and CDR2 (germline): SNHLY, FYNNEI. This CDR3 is CASSSTGTGDYGYTF. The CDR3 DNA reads TGTGCCAGCAGTTCCACCGGGACAGGGGACTATGGCTACACCTTC.

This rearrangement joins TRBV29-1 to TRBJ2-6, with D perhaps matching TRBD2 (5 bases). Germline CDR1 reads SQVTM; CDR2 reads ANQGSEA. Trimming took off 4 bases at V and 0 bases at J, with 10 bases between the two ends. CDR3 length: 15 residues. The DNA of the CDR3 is TGCAGCGTTGGTGTTGGGAGCTCTGGGGCCAACGTCCTGACTTTC. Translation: CSVGVGSSGANVLTF.

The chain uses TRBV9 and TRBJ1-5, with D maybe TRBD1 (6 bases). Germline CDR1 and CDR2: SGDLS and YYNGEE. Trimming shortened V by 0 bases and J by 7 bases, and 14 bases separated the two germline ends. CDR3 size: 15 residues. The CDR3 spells CASSVGGRGYQPQHF. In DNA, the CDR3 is TGTGCCAGCAGCGTAGGTGGCAGGGGTTACCAGCCCCAGCATTTT.

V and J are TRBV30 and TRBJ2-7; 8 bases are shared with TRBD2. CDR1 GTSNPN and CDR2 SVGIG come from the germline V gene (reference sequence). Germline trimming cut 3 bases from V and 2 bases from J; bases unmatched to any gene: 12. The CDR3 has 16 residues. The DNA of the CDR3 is TGTGCCTGGAGACCGTCTTTAGCGGGGAGCACCTACGAGCAGTACTTC. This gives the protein CAWRPSLAGSTYEQYF.

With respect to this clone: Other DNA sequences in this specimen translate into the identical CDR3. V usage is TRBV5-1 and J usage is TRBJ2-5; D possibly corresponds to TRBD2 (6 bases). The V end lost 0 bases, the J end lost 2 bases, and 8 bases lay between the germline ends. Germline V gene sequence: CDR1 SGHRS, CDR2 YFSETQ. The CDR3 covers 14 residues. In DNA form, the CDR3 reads TGCGCCAGCAGCTTGGGGGGGGTTCAAGAGACCCAGTACTTC. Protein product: CASSLGGVQETQYF.

The CDR3 loop reads CASSLTGNTEAFF. The CDR3 DNA reads as TGTGCCAGCAGCTTGACAGGGAACACTGAAGCTTTCTTT. The chain couples TRBV5-4 to TRBJ1-1; TRBD1 is a possible D gene (5 bases). Trimming cost V 1 base and J 1 base, with 5 bases left between them. Germline CDR1 reads SGHNT; CDR2 reads YYREEE (reference sequence). The CDR3 length is 13 residues.

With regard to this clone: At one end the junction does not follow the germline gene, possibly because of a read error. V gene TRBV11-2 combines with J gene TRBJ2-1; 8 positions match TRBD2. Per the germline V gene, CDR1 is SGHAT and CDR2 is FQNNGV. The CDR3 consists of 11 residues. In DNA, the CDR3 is TGTGCCAGCAGCTTACAGACTAGCGCAGTCTTC. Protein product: CASSLQTSAVF.

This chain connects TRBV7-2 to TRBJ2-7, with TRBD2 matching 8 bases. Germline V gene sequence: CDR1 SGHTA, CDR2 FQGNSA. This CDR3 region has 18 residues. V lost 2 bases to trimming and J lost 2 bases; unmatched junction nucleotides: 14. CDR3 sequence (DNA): TGTGCCAGCAGCTTACAGGTCACGGGGGGGCTACCTCCCTACGAGCAGTACTTC. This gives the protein CASSLQVTGGLPPYEQYF.

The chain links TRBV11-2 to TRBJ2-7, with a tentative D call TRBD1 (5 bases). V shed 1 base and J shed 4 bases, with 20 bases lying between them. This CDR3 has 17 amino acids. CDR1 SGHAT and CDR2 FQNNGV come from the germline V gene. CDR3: CASSLGPRVMHDYEQYF. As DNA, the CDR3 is TGTGCCAGCAGCTTAGGCCCCAGGGTAATGCACGATTACGAGCAGTACTTC.

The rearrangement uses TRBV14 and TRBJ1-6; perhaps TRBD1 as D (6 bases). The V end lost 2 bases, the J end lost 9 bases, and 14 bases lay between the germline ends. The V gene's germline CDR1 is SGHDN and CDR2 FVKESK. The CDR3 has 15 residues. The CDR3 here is CASSQQGFFGSPLHF. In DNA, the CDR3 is TGTGCCAGCAGCCAACAGGGGTTTTTTGGTTCACCCCTCCACTTT.

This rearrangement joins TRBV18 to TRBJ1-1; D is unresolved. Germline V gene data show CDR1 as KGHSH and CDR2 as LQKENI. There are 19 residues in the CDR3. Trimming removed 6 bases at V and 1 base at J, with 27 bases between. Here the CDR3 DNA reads TGTGCCAGCTCCCCAAGTGTCATTCCGTGGGCGGGGAAGAACACTGAAGCTTTCTTT. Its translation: CASSPSVIPWAGKNTEAFF.

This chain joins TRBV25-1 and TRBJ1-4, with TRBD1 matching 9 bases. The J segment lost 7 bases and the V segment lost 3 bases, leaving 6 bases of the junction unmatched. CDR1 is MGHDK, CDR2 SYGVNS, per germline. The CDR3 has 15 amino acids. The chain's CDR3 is CASSDRTGDGEKLFF. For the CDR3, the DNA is TGTGCCAGCAGTGACCGGACAGGGGACGGTGAAAAACTGTTTTTT.

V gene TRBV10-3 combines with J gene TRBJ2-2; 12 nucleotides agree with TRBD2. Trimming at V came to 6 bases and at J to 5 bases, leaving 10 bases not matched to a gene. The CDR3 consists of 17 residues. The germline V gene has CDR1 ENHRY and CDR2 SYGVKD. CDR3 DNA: TGTGCCATCAGCCTCGGGACTAGCGGGTCCCCAACCGGGGAGCTGTTTTTT. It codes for CAISLGTSGSPTGELFF.

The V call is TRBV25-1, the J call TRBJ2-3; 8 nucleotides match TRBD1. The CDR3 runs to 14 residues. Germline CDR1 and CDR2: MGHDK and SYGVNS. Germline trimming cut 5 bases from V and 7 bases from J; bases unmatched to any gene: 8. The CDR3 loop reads CASSQTGTGYTQYF. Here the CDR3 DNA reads TGTGCCAGCAGTCAAACCGGGACAGGATATACGCAGTATTTT.

The CDR3 coding sequence is TGTGCCAGCAGTACGGTACTACACGGCTCCTACAATGAGCAGTTCTTC. Amino acids: CASSTVLHGSYNEQFF. This sequence joins TRBV6-6 and TRBJ2-1; D ambiguous. CDR1 MNHNY and CDR2 SVGAGI come from the germline V gene (reference sequence). Trimming removed 5 bases at V and 0 bases at J, with 14 bases between. The CDR3 has 16 residues.

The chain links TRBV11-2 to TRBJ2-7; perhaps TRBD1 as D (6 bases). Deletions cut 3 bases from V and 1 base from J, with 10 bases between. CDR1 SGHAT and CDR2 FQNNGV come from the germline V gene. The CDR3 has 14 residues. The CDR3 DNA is TGTGCCAGCAGCTTCCTCAGGGGTTCCTACGAGCAGTACTTC. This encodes CASSFLRGSYEQYF.

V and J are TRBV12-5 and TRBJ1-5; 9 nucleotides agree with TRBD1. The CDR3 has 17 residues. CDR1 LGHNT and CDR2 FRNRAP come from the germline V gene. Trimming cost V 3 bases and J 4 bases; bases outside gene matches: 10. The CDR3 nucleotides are TGTGCTAGTGGTTTTGGACAGGGGAATTTCCGAAATCAGCCCCAGCATTTT. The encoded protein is CASGFGQGNFRNQPQHF. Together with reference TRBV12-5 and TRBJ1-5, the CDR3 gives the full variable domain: DARVTQTPRHKVTEMGQEVTMRCQPILGHNTVFWYRQTMMQGLELLAYFRNRAPLDDSGMPKDRFSAEMPDATLATLKIQPSEPRDSAVYFCASGFGQGNFRNQPQHFGDGTRLSIL.

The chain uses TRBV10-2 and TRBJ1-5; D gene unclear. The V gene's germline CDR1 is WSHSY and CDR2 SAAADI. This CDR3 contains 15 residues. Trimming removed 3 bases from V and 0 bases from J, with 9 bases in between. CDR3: CASSETGYSNQPQHF. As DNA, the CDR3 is TGCGCCAGCAGTGAAACCGGTTATAGCAATCAGCCCCAGCATTTT.